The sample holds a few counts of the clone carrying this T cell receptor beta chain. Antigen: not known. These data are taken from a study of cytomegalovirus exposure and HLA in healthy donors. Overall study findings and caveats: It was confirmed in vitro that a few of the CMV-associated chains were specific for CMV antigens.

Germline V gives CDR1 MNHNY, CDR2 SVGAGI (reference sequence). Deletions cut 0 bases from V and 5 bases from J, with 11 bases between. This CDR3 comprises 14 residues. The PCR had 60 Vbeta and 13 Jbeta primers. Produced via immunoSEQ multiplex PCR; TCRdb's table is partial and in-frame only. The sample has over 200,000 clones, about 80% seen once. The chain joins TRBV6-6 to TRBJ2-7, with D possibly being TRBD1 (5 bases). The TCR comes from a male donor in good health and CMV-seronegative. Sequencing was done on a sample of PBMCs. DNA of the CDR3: TGTGCCAGCAGTTACTCGTCCCAGGGAAACGAGCAGTACTTC. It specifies CASSYSSQGNEQYF.